Below, one T cell receptor (beta chain) is given with its context. Trimming stripped 4 bases from V and 10 bases from J, with 8 bases between. Germline V gene data show CDR1 as SEHNR and CDR2 as FQNEAQ (reference sequence). This CDR3 is built from 12 residues. Those who participated ranged in age from roughly 18 to 89 years and resided in around 22 US areas. The data are from a study of blood T cell repertoires in COVID-19. Across the whole study: Italy, Spain and the United States were the sources of the convalescent and acute COVID-19 samples.

Authors' methods: Amplification with reference gene primers provided the estimates of nucleated cell counts. Assay: immunoSEQ multiplex PCR; the TCRdb copy retains only in-frame clones and omits some. The V and J calls and clone size are taken from that table; D and trimming were inferred from the DNA. The repertoire has approximately 140,000 clones, approximately 90% of them found once; the top ten carry 4%. The clonotype comes from a woman in her thirties or forties who had been exposed to COVID-19. Sequencing was performed on PBMCs or T cells enriched from blood (not recorded which). The V gene is TRBV7-9, the J gene TRBJ1-6; D not resolved. CDR3 region: CASSWEGSPLHF. In nucleotides, the CDR3 is TGTGCCAGCAGCTGGGAGGGCTCACCCCTCCACTTT.